These 27 T cell receptor beta chains share one sample of origin, sequenced in a study of cytomegalovirus exposure and HLA in healthy donors. PCR was performed using 60 Vbeta and 13 Jbeta primers. Sequencing used immunoSEQ multiplex PCR; TCRdb keeps in-frame clones, though not all of them. The profile shows around 62,000 clones, around four fifths of them singletons. The sequenced material came from PBMCs. All receptors derive from a male donor in good health and CMV-seropositive.

This chain connects TRBV7-2 to TRBJ2-5, with TRBD2 identical over 12 bases. The CDR3 has 17 amino acids. Germline lookup yields CDR1 SGHTA and CDR2 FQGNSA. Unmatched junction bases numbered 13, after V lost 5 bases and J lost 6 bases. The CDR3 sequence is CASSTQLLAGGMQTQYF. CDR3 DNA sequence: TGTGCCAGCAGCACACAACTCCTAGCGGGGGGGATGCAGACCCAGTACTTC.

This clone has just one count. J is TRBJ2-7 and V is TRBV11-1; no reliable D call. V shed 1 base and J shed 4 bases, with 14 bases lying between them. This CDR3 is built from 15 residues. Germline CDR1 and CDR2: SGHAT and FQDESV (reference sequence). The CDR3 sequence: CASSLDLLLGYEQYF. The CDR3, as DNA: TGTGCCAGCAGCTTAGATCTGCTACTCGGGTACGAGCAGTACTTC.

This chain connects TRBV19 to TRBJ2-5, with 10 bases fitting TRBD2. Trimming removed 6 bases from V and 2 bases from J; junction bases left unmatched: 3. Germline CDR1 reads LNHDA; CDR2 reads SQIVND (reference sequence). The CDR3 loop spans 14 amino acids. CDR3 DNA: TGTGCCAGTAGGCTAGCGGGGGATCAAGAGACCCAGTACTTC. It encodes CASRLAGDQETQYF.

This chain links TRBV19 with TRBJ2-7, with 9 bases that match TRBD2. The germline CDR1 and CDR2 sequences are LNHDA and SQIVND (reference sequence). This CDR3 contains 16 residues. The V segment lost 4 bases and the J segment 1 base; nucleotides outside the gene matches: 8. CDR3 in DNA: TGTGCCAGTAGTACCGGGACTAGCAGTCCATCCTACGAGCAGTACTTC. Translated, it gives CASSTGTSSPSYEQYF.

This sequence joins TRBV9 and TRBJ2-7; weak D call: TRBD1 (6 bases). Germline CDR1 SGDLS, CDR2 YYNGEE. V lost 4 bases to trimming and J lost 2 bases, with 16 bases between them. The CDR3 has 15 residues. DNA of the CDR3: TGTGCCAGCAGCCCTCGGGACAAACCCACCTACGAGCAGTACTTC. Translation: CASSPRDKPTYEQYF. The variable domain in full, completed from reference TRBV9 and TRBJ2-7, reads DSGVTQTPKHLITATGQRVTLRCSPRSGDLSVYWYQQSLDQGLQFLIQYYNGEERAKGNILERFSAQQFPDLHSELNLSSLELGDSALYFCASSPRDKPTYEQYFGPGTRLTVT.

The gene calls are TRBV7-2 and TRBJ2-2; D is undetermined. The V end lost 2 bases, the J end lost 6 bases, and 10 bases lay between the germline ends. Germline V lookup: CDR1 SGHTA, CDR2 FQGNSA. The CDR3 spans 14 residues. The CDR3 reads CASSLTSPAGELFF. CDR3 nucleotide sequence: TGTGCCAGCAGCTTAACCTCTCCGGCCGGGGAGCTGTTTTTT.

A few counts support this clone. The J gene is TRBJ1-1, the V gene TRBV15, with D possibly matching TRBD1 (5 bases). V lost 3 bases, J lost 5 bases, and 16 bases lay in between. Germline CDR1 LNHNV, CDR2 YYDKDF (reference sequence). The CDR3 is 15 amino acids. The CDR3 sequence: CATSSYTGGGTEAFF. CDR3 nucleotide sequence: TGTGCCACCAGCAGCTACACAGGCGGGGGGACTGAAGCTTTCTTT.

This rearrangement joins TRBV19 to TRBJ2-3, with 8 bases aligning to TRBD2. The CDR3 has 17 residues. Germline values: CDR1 LNHDA, CDR2 SQIVND (reference sequence). Trimming took 3 bases from V and 0 from J; bases not matched to a gene: 8. The CDR3 DNA sequence: TGTGCCAGTAGTATGGGACTAGAGAGCGCTAGCACAGATACGCAGTATTTT. Its protein product is CASSMGLESASTDTQYF.

V usage is TRBV5-1 and J usage is TRBJ1-4, with D tentatively TRBD1 (5 bases). Trimming removed 3 bases from V and 7 bases from J, with 16 bases in between. Germline CDR1 reads SGHRS; CDR2 reads YFSETQ. This CDR3 is 15 amino acids long. Written as DNA, the CDR3 is TGCGCCAGCAGCTCATCATGGACATCGGGTGAAAAACTGTTTTTT. It encodes CASSSSWTSGEKLFF.

The chain combines TRBV9 with TRBJ1-2, with D possibly matching TRBD1 (6 bases). Germline CDR1 is SGDLS and CDR2 is YYNGEE. The CDR3 runs to 15 residues. The germline V and J ends were trimmed by 6 bases and 8 bases, with 23 bases remaining between them. Here the CDR3 reads CASTLGWGLTGGYTF. As DNA, the CDR3 is TGTGCCAGCACGCTCGGTTGGGGGCTAACAGGCGGCTACACCTTC.

The CDR3 coding sequence is TGTGCCAGCAGCTTAAGTAGCGGGGGGTACGAGCAGTACTTC. Amino acid sequence: CASSLSSGGYEQYF. The chain recombines TRBV7-6 with TRBJ2-7, with 10 bases fitting TRBD2. J gave up 4 bases and V 2 bases, and 2 bases lay outside the gene matches. This CDR3 spans 14 amino acids. The V gene's germline CDR1 is SGHVS and CDR2 FNYEAQ.

This clone has just one count. V gene TRBV6-4 combines with J gene TRBJ2-1, with D uncertain. With 2 bases removed from V and 9 bases from J, the gap between germline ends came to 11 bases. In germline, CDR1 is MRHNA, CDR2 SNTAGT. This CDR3 spans 13 amino acids. CDR3 sequence: CASSDVGVGEQFF. In DNA form, the CDR3 reads TGTGCCAGCAGTGACGTCGGTGTTGGTGAGCAGTTCTTC.

The chain carries TRBV2 and TRBJ2-3; D is unresolved. This CDR3 is built from 14 residues. V was cut by 6 bases and J by 0 bases, with 10 bases left in between. Germline V gene lookup returns CDR1 SNHLY and CDR2 FYNNEI. The CDR3 DNA follows: TGTGCCAGCAGCGCGCAGACTAGCACAGATACGCAGTATTTT. Its protein product is CASSAQTSTDTQYF.

The chain carries TRBV7-3 and TRBJ2-1; 7 bases align to TRBD1. This CDR3 has 15 residues. Germline values: CDR1 SGHTA, CDR2 FQGTGA. With 5 bases clipped from V and 4 bases from J, the junction kept 8 bases outside the gene matches. This CDR3 is CASSRQGRTYNEQFF. The CDR3 bases are TGTGCCAGCAGCCGACAGGGTAGGACTTACAATGAGCAGTTCTTC.

A few counts support this clone. The chain links TRBV18 to TRBJ2-7; TRBD1 matches at 8 bases. There are 15 residues in the CDR3. Per the germline V gene, CDR1 is KGHSH and CDR2 is LQKENI. The V and J ends lost 4 bases and 3 bases, in that order; junction bases with no gene match: 8. The CDR3 sequence is CASSLGQGNYYEQYF. The CDR3 bases are TGTGCCAGCTCACTTGGACAGGGTAATTACTACGAGCAGTACTTC. Full variable domain (missing parts from reference TRBV18 and TRBJ2-7): NAGVMQNPRHLVRRRGQEARLRCSPMKGHSHVYWYRQLPEEGLKFMVYLQKENIIDESGMPKERFSAEFPKEGPSILRIQQVVRGDSAAYFCASSLGQGNYYEQYFGPGTRLTVT.

The rearrangement uses TRBV5-4 and TRBJ2-5; 7 bases match TRBD2. Trimming at V came to 4 bases and at J to 5 bases, leaving 11 bases not matched to a gene. The germline V gene encodes CDR1 SGHNT and CDR2 YYREEE (reference sequence). There are 15 residues in the CDR3. CDR3 bases: TGTGCCAGCAGCCCCTCGACTAGCTCTTCGGAGACCCAGTACTTC. Translated: CASSPSTSSSETQYF.

The chain recombines TRBV9 with TRBJ2-2; D is ambiguous. The V gene lost 4 bases and the J gene lost 0 bases, with 13 bases spanning the gap. The CDR3 runs 16 residues. CDR1 and CDR2 from the germline V gene are SGDLS and YYNGEE. The CDR3 loop is CASSPPWPSNTGELFF. The CDR3 DNA reads TGTGCCAGCAGCCCACCCTGGCCTTCGAACACCGGGGAGCTGTTTTTT. The variable domain in full, completed from reference TRBV9 and TRBJ2-2, reads DSGVTQTPKHLITATGQRVTLRCSPRSGDLSVYWYQQSLDQGLQFLIQYYNGEERAKGNILERFSAQQFPDLHSELNLSSLELGDSALYFCASSPPWPSNTGELFFGEGSRLTVL.

This clone appeared a few times. This chain connects TRBV11-3 to TRBJ1-2; D possibly corresponds to TRBD1 (6 bases). V lost 4 bases and J 4 bases, leaving 16 bases between the germline ends. Per germline, CDR1 SGHNT and CDR2 YENEEA. This CDR3 comprises 15 residues. DNA of the CDR3: TGTGCCAGCAGCTCAGGGGCCCAACCGCCCTATGGCTACACCTTC. Its translation is CASSSGAQPPYGYTF.

The chain has TRBV18 and TRBJ2-6; 9 positions match TRBD2. The CDR3 loop spans 17 amino acids. Germline V gene data show CDR1 as KGHSH and CDR2 as LQKENI. With V trimmed by 5 bases and J by 0 bases, 5 bases remained unmatched. The CDR3 region is CASSTLAGTSGANVLTF. Written as DNA, the CDR3 is TGTGCCAGCTCAACGCTAGCGGGGACCTCTGGGGCCAACGTCCTGACTTTC. Together with reference TRBV18 and TRBJ2-6, the CDR3 gives the full variable domain: NAGVMQNPRHLVRRRGQEARLRCSPMKGHSHVYWYRQLPEEGLKFMVYLQKENIIDESGMPKERFSAEFPKEGPSILRIQQVVRGDSAAYFCASSTLAGTSGANVLTFGAGSRLTVL.

The count of this clone is one. This rearrangement joins TRBV10-3 to TRBJ1-2; possible D gene TRBD1, 6 bases. Deletions cut 3 bases from V and 9 bases from J, with 14 bases between. The germline CDR1 and CDR2 sequences are ENHRY and SYGVKD. This CDR3 comprises 13 residues. The chain's CDR3 is CAISDQGFMSYTF. In DNA, the CDR3 is TGTGCCATCAGTGACCAGGGGTTTATGAGCTACACCTTC.

The chain uses TRBV19 and TRBJ1-1; D unresolved. The CDR3 sequence is 11 residues long. Germline V gives CDR1 LNHDA, CDR2 SQIVND (reference sequence). Between the trimmed V and J ends, which lost 8 bases and 1 base, there was a span of 5 bases. The CDR3 coding sequence is TGTGCCAGTTATAAGAACACTGAAGCTTTCTTT. It codes for CASYKNTEAFF.

The J gene is TRBJ2-7, the V gene TRBV11-2, with TRBD2 as a possible D gene (5 bases). The germline gives CDR1 SGHAT, CDR2 FQNNGV. The V and J ends lost 6 bases and 6 bases respectively, with 21 bases between them. This CDR3 has 15 amino acids. CDR3 sequence: CASSHTTGIRREQYF. DNA of the CDR3: TGTGCCAGCAGTCATACAACGGGAATCAGGCGCGAGCAGTACTTC.

The DNA for the CDR3 is TGCGCCAGCCACTACGGTCTAAGGAACACTGAAGCTTTCTTT. Amino acid sequence: CASHYGLRNTEAFF. The rearrangement links TRBV5-1 to TRBJ1-1; D gene uncertain. Germline lookup yields CDR1 SGHRS and CDR2 YFSETQ. CDR3 size: 14 residues. V was trimmed by 7 bases and J by 1 base, leaving 14 bases between them.

The chain uses TRBV5-1 and TRBJ2-5; D call uncertain. The CDR3 extends over 14 amino acids. The ends were cut back, 3 bases at V and 1 base at J, with 10 bases in the middle. Germline CDR1 SGHRS, CDR2 YFSETQ. CDR3 DNA: TGCGCCAGCAGCTCACCTGGGCCCCAAGAGACCCAGTACTTC. Amino acids: CASSSPGPQETQYF.

This clone was seen a single time. The chain links TRBV30 to TRBJ1-1; D is uncertain. Per germline, CDR1 GTSNPN and CDR2 SVGIG (reference sequence). Trimming pared 3 bases from V and 2 bases from J, leaving 4 bases between. The CDR3 has 11 amino acids. The CDR3: CAWSFNTEAFF. The CDR3 DNA reads as TGTGCCTGGAGCTTCAACACTGAAGCTTTCTTT.

This clone has only one observation. The chain is built from TRBV6-6 and TRBJ1-2, with 7 bases aligning to TRBD1. The CDR3 loop spans 14 amino acids. V shed 5 bases, J shed 0 bases, and the junction held 3 bases outside the gene matches. The V gene's germline CDR1 is MNHNY and CDR2 SVGAGI (reference sequence). DNA of the CDR3: TGTGCCAGCAGTCGAGGGACAGCTAACTATGGCTACACCTTC. Translating gives CASSRGTANYGYTF.

V usage is TRBV18 and J usage is TRBJ1-6; 9 bases fit TRBD1. This CDR3 is 15 amino acids long. J lost 9 bases, V lost 5 bases, and 8 bases had no gene match. The V gene's germline CDR1 is KGHSH and CDR2 LQKENI. The DNA for the CDR3 is TGTGCCAGCTCAGAAGGGACAGGGCCGTTTTCACCCCTCCACTTT. This gives the protein CASSEGTGPFSPLHF.